This T cell receptor (beta chain) was profiled in a study of shared clonotypes between healthy human individuals (dated by TCRdb to 2020 to 2022). Regarding the research as a whole: The cohort comprised a couple of women and a few men aged 18 to 49 years. Per donor, leukapheresis produced somewhere between about 0.9 and 9 billion PBMCs. To increase sequencing depth and limit assay-specific biases, different laboratories used diverse techniques to prepare libraries and sequence TCR repertoires. For each donor, CD4 naive and CD4 memory were each given three plates, CD8 naive was given two plates, and CD8 memory was given one plate. To estimate repertoire size and how much clonotype sharing occurs between individuals, the study deeply sequenced the blood TCR repertoires of roughly 5 healthy adults. What the study reported, not specific to this receptor: Based on pairwise subsampling, the degree of clonotype sharing among donors was expected to be affected by sequencing depth. Only blood was sampled, and tissue TCR repertoires likely differ from those in blood. Because the study included only a small number of donors, the genetic and exposure-history diversity represented was limited. Higher generation probabilities were observed for clonotypes shared by all four sorted-subset donors than for non-shared clonotypes. Naive subsets generally had larger estimated clonotype richness than memory subsets did. Even with the large sequencing depth, rarefaction of the sorted-subset datasets indicated that sequencing was incomplete. About 5% of naive CD4, roughly 3.6% of naive CD8, 2.3% of memory CD4, and 0.4% of memory CD8 clonotypes were shared across a few donors.

This clone was found once. Its antigen remains unidentified. No base qualities exist here, and no much larger clone lies one base off it. Donors were healthy HIV-negative adults with no recently reported acute infections or vaccinations. All donors were Caucasian adults living in Nashville, Tennessee, USA. CD4+ T cells were enriched through magnetic negative selection, after which naive cells were positively selected on CD45RA and the remaining negative fraction served as the memory subset. Blood was collected by leukapheresis, and PBMCs were isolated by Ficoll-Histopaque density gradient centrifugation and then cryopreserved in liquid nitrogen vapor phase. Analytical flow cytometry was used to check the purity and quantity of every magnetically sorted T cell population. Genomic DNA was isolated from each sorted fraction and quantified by UV absorbance on a Nanodrop 2000c. Using the deep immunoSEQ assay, multiplex PCR amplified TCR CDR3 regions from genomic DNA. Extracted genomic DNA from each cell subset was spread evenly across all wells of several immunoSEQ 96-well plates, with each plate serving as a replicate. For sorted subsets, 200 to 250 ng genomic DNA, equal to about 30,000 T cell genomes, was loaded into each replicate PCR. The purified libraries were quantified using a Qubit 3.0 fluorometer, sized with a Bioanalyzer 2100, and then quantified again using the KAPA Library Quantification kit. Each immunoSEQ 96-well plate was sequenced on its own single-read 150-cycle Illumina NextSeq 550 flow cell. As for the authors' bioinformatics: Because the immunoSEQ output held only junctional sequences and lacked quality scores, the filtering could not match the filtering applied to full-length reads. To assign V/J genes and CDR3, sequences were annotated using PyIR, a Python wrapper for IgBLAST v1.9, with IMGT germline references. Any read was removed if the V/J assignment was weak (E-value above 1e-6), the CDR3 was missing, or the read contained stop codons, out-of-frame junctions, or ambiguous translated residues. V3J clonotypes were defined as sequences sharing the same inferred V gene, J gene, and CDR3 amino acid sequence. To compute the percentage overlap between repertoires, the number of shared unique clonotypes was divided by the size of the smaller repertoire. Repertoire richness was assessed with RTK rarefaction, the Chao1 estimator, and Recon v2.1 estimates of unobserved clonotypes. Generation probabilities for all TCRbeta clonotypes obtained by the gDNA method from several donors were computed using OLGA. In TCRdb, the immuneACCESS table is reduced to in-frame sequences with V and J assigned. These tables do not hold every clone; where another copy was compared, an unresolved V gene accounts for under half, and the others remain unexplained. That table furnishes V, J and clone size, whereas the DNA furnished D and trimming. In all, the sample holds fewer than 3 million clones, and around 90% of those were seen once. The top ten hold around 0.38% of the sample.

The cysteine opens and the phenylalanine closes a CDR3 of 13 amino acids. Only CDR3 DNA is held: 39 bases, read in frame from base 1. A distance of 8 bases separates the germline ends of V and J, which lose 3 bases and 3 bases respectively. According to the germline V gene, CDR1 reads SGHTA and CDR2 reads FQGNSA. This TCR derives from a man younger than 30 in good health. Some clones in this sample may be carry-over from other donors' samples. This sequence uses TRBV7-2 and TRBJ2-5, and TRBD1 may be the D gene, going by 5 matching bases. The sample taken for sequencing was naive CD4+ T cells from PBMCs. The intended sense of this specimen's cell subset or site label: CD45RA+ positively selected. The CDR3 protein sequence reads: CASSFSREETQYF. The DNA sequence reads TGTGCCAGCAGCTTTTCCAGGGAAGAGACCCAGTACTTC.